This T cell receptor (beta chain) is from a study of PD-1 blockade in classical Hodgkin lymphoma. Trimming removed 0 bases at V and 5 bases at J, with 11 bases between. The CDR3 covers 14 residues. Germline assignment: CDR1 SGHNT and CDR2 YYREEE (reference sequence). As to this clone: Its target is unknown.

Each and every patient relapsed after autologous stem cell transplantation, and patients got differing brentuximab vedotin exposure. Responses achieved at best were complete response, partial response or progressive disease. Study-wide findings and caveats: Complete responders had baseline diversity similar to newly diagnosed patients. Exclusion was the outcome for patients who began nivolumab under 1 year after ASCT. Sources of repertoire differences remain undefined, possibly disease activity or prior therapy.

Sequenced by immunoSEQ multiplex PCR; TCRdb stores in-frame clones only, minus some. The sample lists roughly 60,000 clones, about 88% occurring once. The chain uses TRBV5-4 and TRBJ1-1; no reliable D call. Sequencing was performed on peripheral blood mononuclear cells (PBMCs), taken before the second cycle of nivolumab. The clonotype comes from a human donor with classical Hodgkin lymphoma. The CDR3 DNA reads as TGTGCCAGCAGCTTGGGTGGCAGGATGACTGAAGCTTTCTTT. Amino acids: CASSLGGRMTEAFF.